Below are 14 T cell receptor beta chains sequenced from a single sample in a study of cytomegalovirus exposure and HLA in healthy donors. Primers for the PCR totalled 60 Vbeta and 13 Jbeta. Generated by immunoSEQ multiplex PCR, the TCRdb table keeps only in-frame clones and is missing some. The data contain over 150,000 clones, around 77% of them singletons. The specimen sequenced was PBMCs. These receptors were collected from a young woman in good health and CMV-seronegative.

This sequence joins TRBV6-1 and TRBJ1-4, with 7 bases fitting TRBD1. The CDR3 runs to 15 residues. Unmatched junction bases numbered 3, after V lost 3 bases and J lost 2 bases. Looked up from germline, CDR1 is MNHNS and CDR2 is SASEGT. The chain's CDR3 is CASSDTGQTNEKLFF. The CDR3 bases are TGTGCCAGCAGTGATACGGGACAGACTAATGAAAAACTGTTTTTT.

The chain uses TRBV6-1 and TRBJ1-5; maybe TRBD1 (5 bases). The CDR3 totals 14 residues. The V end lost 5 bases, the J end lost 3 bases, and 11 bases lay between the germline ends. Germline CDR1 MNHNS, CDR2 SASEGT. CDR3 loop: CASSHTGSNQPQHF. In nucleotides, the CDR3 is TGTGCCAGCAGTCATACAGGATCCAATCAGCCCCAGCATTTT.

For the CDR3, the DNA is TGTGCCACCAGCAGAGTTCAGGGCTCTGGAAACACCATATATTTT. Protein: CATSRVQGSGNTIYF. This chain links TRBV15 with TRBJ1-3; possibly TRBD1 for D (5 bases). V lost 1 base and J lost 0, with 7 bases in between. CDR1 and CDR2 from the germline V gene are LNHNV and YYDKDF (reference sequence). The CDR3 has 15 residues.

The CDR3 region is CASSLSPNEAHEKLFF. The DNA of the CDR3 is TGCGCCAGCAGCTTGAGTCCGAATGAGGCGCATGAAAAACTGTTTTTT. The chain joins TRBV5-1 to TRBJ1-4; D gene uncertain. Germline lookup yields CDR1 SGHRS and CDR2 YFSETQ. CDR3 size: 16 residues. V was cut by 1 base and J by 6 bases, with 16 bases left in between.

The CDR3 sequence is CASSIRTGGSPYYGYTF. The CDR3 DNA reads as TGTGCCAGTAGTATCCGGACAGGGGGATCCCCTTACTATGGCTACACCTTC. The chain carries TRBV19 and TRBJ1-2; 10 positions match TRBD1. Germline lookup yields CDR1 LNHDA and CDR2 SQIVND (reference sequence). Unmatched junction bases numbered 10, after V lost 3 bases and J lost 3 bases. The CDR3 is 17 amino acids.

The rearrangement uses TRBV30 and TRBJ1-3; D unclear. Germline-derived CDR1 and CDR2 are GTSNPN and SVGIG (reference sequence). CDR3 length: 12 amino acids. V lost 3 bases, J lost 4 bases, and 7 bases lay in between. The CDR3 bases are TGTGCCTGGAGGGGCAGGGGAAACACCATATATTTT. Its translation is CAWRGRGNTIYF.

The V gene is TRBV5-1, the J gene TRBJ1-3; 9 nucleotides line up with TRBD1. The CDR3 is 18 amino acids. Germline V gene lookup returns CDR1 SGHRS and CDR2 YFSETQ. J gave up 4 bases and V 1 base, and 12 bases lay outside the gene matches. CDR3 in amino acids: CASSLKSIQGAPGNTIYF. DNA for the CDR3: TGCGCCAGCAGCTTGAAATCCATACAGGGGGCGCCGGGAAACACCATATATTTT.

This clone was picked up a small number of times. The rearrangement uses TRBV28 and TRBJ2-7; 7 bases are shared with TRBD2. CDR1 is MDHEN, CDR2 SYDVKM, per germline. CDR3 length: 14 residues. Losses at the gene ends were 6 bases for V and 3 bases for J; bases not matched to a gene: 8. DNA of the CDR3: TGTGCCAGCAGCCTTCTAGGGGACTACTACGAGCAGTACTTC. It yields the protein CASSLLGDYYEQYF.

Only one count was recorded for this clone. J is TRBJ1-1 and V is TRBV9, with D unclear. V lost 3 bases, J lost 0 bases, and 15 bases lay in between. This CDR3 has 16 amino acids. Germline V gene sequence: CDR1 SGDLS, CDR2 YYNGEE. CDR3 DNA: TGTGCCAGCAGCGCGAAAAAGGGAGTGGTGAACACTGAAGCTTTCTTT. Protein product: CASSAKKGVVNTEAFF.

This clone was seen only once. The chain carries TRBV5-1 and TRBJ1-1, with D maybe TRBD1 (6 bases). CDR1 SGHRS and CDR2 YFSETQ come from the germline V gene. Trimming shortened V by 5 bases and J by 9 bases, and 20 bases separated the two germline ends. CDR3 length: 14 residues. In nucleotides, the CDR3 is TGCGCCAGCAGTCCCGGGACAAGAGAGCAGAAAGCTTTCTTT. This sequence encodes CASSPGTREQKAFF.

The J gene is TRBJ2-7, the V gene TRBV7-8; D may be TRBD1 (6 bases). Deletions cut 2 bases from V and 3 bases from J, with 11 bases between. Germline CDR1 is SGHVS and CDR2 is FQNEAQ. The CDR3 runs to 14 residues. The CDR3 DNA reads as TGTGCCAGCAGCTTAAACCTACAGGGCTACGAGCAGTACTTC. It encodes CASSLNLQGYEQYF.

The chain combines TRBV27 with TRBJ2-7; 7 bases are a match to TRBD1. Germline CDR1 and CDR2: MNHEY and SMNVEV (reference sequence). The CDR3 is 18 amino acids. The trim removed 0 bases at V and 1 base at J, leaving 12 bases unmatched. As DNA, the CDR3 is TGTGCCAGCAGTTTATCGGCTTATCCGGGACAGTTGTCCTACGAGCAGTACTTC. Residues: CASSLSAYPGQLSYEQYF.

The J gene is TRBJ2-7, the V gene TRBV19, with D possibly matching TRBD2 (6 bases). Germline CDR1 is LNHDA and CDR2 is SQIVND (reference sequence). The CDR3 has 17 amino acids. The V end lost 5 bases, the J end lost 5 bases, and 25 bases lay between the germline ends. As DNA, the CDR3 is TGTGCCAGTAGTTCCCCTGTGCTAGCGCCTCTTGGTCACGAGCAGTACTTC. This codes for CASSSPVLAPLGHEQYF.

The chain carries TRBV5-1 and TRBJ1-2; 9 nucleotides align to TRBD1. J lost 7 bases, V lost 3 bases, and 4 bases had no gene match. This CDR3 is 13 amino acids long. Germline V gene sequence: CDR1 SGHRS, CDR2 YFSETQ. CDR3 loop: CASSYRQGVGYTF. The CDR3 bases are TGCGCCAGCAGCTACCGACAGGGGGTTGGCTACACCTTC.